This T cell receptor beta chain was identified during a study of cytomegalovirus exposure and HLA in healthy donors. PCR was performed using 60 Vbeta and 13 Jbeta primers. Sequencing used immunoSEQ multiplex PCR; TCRdb keeps in-frame clones, though not all of them. The sample has some 60,000 clones, 65% to 75% seen once; the top ten hold approximately 5%. General study findings and limits: The records held CMV serostatus as the only immune exposure information.

Worth noting for this clone: What it recognizes is unknown.

Per germline, CDR1 SGHRS and CDR2 YFSETQ. The CDR3 has 17 residues. V was trimmed by 0 bases and J by 5 bases, leaving 20 bases between them. This clonotype was sampled from a woman aged 30 to 39 in good health and CMV-seronegative. This chain joins TRBV5-1 and TRBJ2-5, with D maybe TRBD2 (6 bases). The sequenced sample was PBMCs. CDR3 bases: TGCGCCAGCAGCTTGGGAACTGGGCGGGATAATGGGGAGACCCAGTACTTC. It specifies CASSLGTGRDNGETQYF.